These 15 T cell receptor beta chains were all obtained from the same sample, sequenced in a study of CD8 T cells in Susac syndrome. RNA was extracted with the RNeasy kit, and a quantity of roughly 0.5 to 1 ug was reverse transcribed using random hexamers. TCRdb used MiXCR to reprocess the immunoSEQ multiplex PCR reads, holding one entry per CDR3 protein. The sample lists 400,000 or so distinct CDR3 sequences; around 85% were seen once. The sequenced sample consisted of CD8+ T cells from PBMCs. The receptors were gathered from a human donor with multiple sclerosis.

CDR3: CASGLGIATDPDTQYF. The CDR3 DNA is TGTGCTAGTGGTTTGGGTATTGCAACCGATCCAGATACGCAGTATTTT. The chain uses TRBV12-5 and TRBJ2-3; D call uncertain. CDR3 length equals 16 residues. CDR1 LGHNT and CDR2 FRNRAP come from the germline V gene. The V gene lost 1 base and the J gene lost 4 bases, with 15 bases spanning the gap.

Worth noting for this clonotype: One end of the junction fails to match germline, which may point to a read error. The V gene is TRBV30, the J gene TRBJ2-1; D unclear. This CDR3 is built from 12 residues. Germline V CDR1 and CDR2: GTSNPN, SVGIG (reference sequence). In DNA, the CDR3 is TGTGCCGGGCGTCGCTACTACGATGAGCAGTTCTTC. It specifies CAGRRYYDEQFF.

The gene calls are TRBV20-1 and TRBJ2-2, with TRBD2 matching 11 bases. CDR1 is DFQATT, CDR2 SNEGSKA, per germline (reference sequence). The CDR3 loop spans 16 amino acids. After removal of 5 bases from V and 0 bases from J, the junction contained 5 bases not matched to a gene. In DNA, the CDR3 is TGCAGTGCTCCCCTAGCGGGGGGACCGAACACCGGGGAGCTGTTTTTT. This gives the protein CSAPLAGGPNTGELFF.

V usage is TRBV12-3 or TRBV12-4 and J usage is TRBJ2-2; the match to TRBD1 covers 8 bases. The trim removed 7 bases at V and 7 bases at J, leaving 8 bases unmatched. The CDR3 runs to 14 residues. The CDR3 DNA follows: TGTGCCAGCACTCTGACAGGGGCCGGCGGGGAGCTGTTTTTT. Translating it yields CASTLTGAGGELFF.

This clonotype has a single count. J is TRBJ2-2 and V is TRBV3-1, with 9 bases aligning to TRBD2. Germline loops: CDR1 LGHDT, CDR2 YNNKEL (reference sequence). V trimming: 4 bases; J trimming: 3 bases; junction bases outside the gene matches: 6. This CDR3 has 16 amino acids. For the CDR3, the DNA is TGTGCCAGCAGCCGCGGGACTAGCAGCGACACCGGGGAGCTGTTTTTT. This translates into CASSRGTSSDTGELFF.

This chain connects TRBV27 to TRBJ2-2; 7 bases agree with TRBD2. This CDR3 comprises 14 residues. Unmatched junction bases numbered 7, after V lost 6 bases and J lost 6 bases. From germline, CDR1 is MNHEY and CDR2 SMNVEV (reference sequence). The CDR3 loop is CASSRSTSPGELFF. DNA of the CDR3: TGTGCCAGCAGCCGCTCGACTAGCCCCGGGGAGCTGTTTTTT.

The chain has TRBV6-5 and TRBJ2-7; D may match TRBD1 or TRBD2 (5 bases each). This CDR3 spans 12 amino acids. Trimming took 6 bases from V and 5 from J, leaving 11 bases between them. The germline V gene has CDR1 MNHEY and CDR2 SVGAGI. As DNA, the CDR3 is TGTGCCAGCAGCTCCGGGACCCACGAGCAGTACTTC. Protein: CASSSGTHEQYF.

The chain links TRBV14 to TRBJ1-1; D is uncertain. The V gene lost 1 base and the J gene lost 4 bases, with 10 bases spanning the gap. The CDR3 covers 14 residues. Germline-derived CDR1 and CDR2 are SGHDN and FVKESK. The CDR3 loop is CASSQVGAPTEAFF. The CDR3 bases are TGTGCCAGCAGCCAAGTCGGTGCACCCACTGAAGCTTTCTTT.

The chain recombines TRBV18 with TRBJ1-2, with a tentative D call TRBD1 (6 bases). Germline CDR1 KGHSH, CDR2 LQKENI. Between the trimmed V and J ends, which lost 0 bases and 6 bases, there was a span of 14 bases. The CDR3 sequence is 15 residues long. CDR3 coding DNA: TGTGCCAGCTCACCACCCCGGGGGCTGCTAGATGGCTACACCTTC. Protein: CASSPPRGLLDGYTF.

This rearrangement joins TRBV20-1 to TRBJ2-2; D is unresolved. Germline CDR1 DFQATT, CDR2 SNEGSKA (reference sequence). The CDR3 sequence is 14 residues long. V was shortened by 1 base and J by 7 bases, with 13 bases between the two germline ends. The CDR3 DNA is TGCAGTGCTAGAGTTCAAGACTCTCACGGGGAGCTGTTTTTT. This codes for CSARVQDSHGELFF.

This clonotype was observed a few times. CDR3 region: CATSDSLQGYNEQFF. CDR3 in DNA: TGTGCCACCAGTGATTCGCTACAGGGTTACAATGAGCAGTTCTTC. The chain recombines TRBV24-1 with TRBJ2-1; a weak D match, TRBD1 (6 bases). The ends were cut back, 2 bases at V and 4 bases at J, with 11 bases in the middle. The germline V gene has CDR1 KGHDR and CDR2 SFDVKD. The CDR3 spans 15 residues.

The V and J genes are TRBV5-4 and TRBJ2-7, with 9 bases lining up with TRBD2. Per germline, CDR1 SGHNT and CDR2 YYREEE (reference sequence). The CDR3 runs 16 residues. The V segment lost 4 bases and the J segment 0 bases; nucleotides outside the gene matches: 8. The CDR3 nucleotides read TGTGCCAGCAGCAACCTAGCGGGGCAGAGCTCCTACGAGCAGTACTTC. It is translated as CASSNLAGQSSYEQYF.

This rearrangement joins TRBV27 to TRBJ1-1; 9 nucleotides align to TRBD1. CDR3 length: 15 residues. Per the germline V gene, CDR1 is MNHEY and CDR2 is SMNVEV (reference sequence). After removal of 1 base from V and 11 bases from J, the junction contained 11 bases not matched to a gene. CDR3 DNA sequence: TGTGCCAGCAGTTTATTAGGGACAGGGCCCTTGGGGGCTTTCTTT. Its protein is CASSLLGTGPLGAFF.

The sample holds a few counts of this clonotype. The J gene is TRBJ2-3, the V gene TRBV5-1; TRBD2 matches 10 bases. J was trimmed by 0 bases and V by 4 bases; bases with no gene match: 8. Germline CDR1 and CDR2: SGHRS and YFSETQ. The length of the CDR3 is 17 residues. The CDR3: CASSLDLTSGSTDTQYF. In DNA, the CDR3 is TGCGCCAGCAGCCTAGACCTGACTAGCGGGAGCACAGATACGCAGTATTTT.

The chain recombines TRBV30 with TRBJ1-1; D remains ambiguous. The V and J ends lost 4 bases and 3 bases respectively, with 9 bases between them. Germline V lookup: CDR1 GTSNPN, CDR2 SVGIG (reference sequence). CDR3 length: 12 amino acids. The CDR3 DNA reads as TGTGCCTGGACTGGGGTTGACACTGAAGCTTTCTTT. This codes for CAWTGVDTEAFF.